This T cell receptor beta chain appears in the sequencing data of a study of T cells in Graves' hyperthyroidism and ophthalmopathy. Study-level findings and limits: With a median lead of roughly 6.8 months before onset, the model predicted ophthalmopathy.

This clonotype has ten or more counts. Its specificity is not known. Around 9.9 ml of fresh peripheral blood supplied the PBMCs. The source material, RNA transcripts, was used to amplify TCR beta CDR3 regions. First-round RT-PCR targeting the TCR CDR3 was performed with the HTBI primer set. MiXCR, run by TCRdb on the multiplex PCR reads, gives a single entry per CDR3 protein. The data show some 550,000 distinct CDR3 sequences, with about a sixth seen just once and less than 3.5% held by the top ten. Germline CDR1 reads SGHAT; CDR2 reads FQNNGV. The CDR3 totals 15 residues. Trimming removed 7 bases at V and 3 bases at J, with 19 bases between.

Sample: blood. The clonotype originates from a woman in her forties with Graves' ophthalmopathy. The chain combines TRBV11-2 with TRBJ2-7; perhaps TRBD1 as D (6 bases). The CDR3 is CASTPLTGSYYEQYF. Written as DNA, the CDR3 is TGTGCCAGCACCCCTTTGACAGGATCCTACTACGAGCAGTACTTC.